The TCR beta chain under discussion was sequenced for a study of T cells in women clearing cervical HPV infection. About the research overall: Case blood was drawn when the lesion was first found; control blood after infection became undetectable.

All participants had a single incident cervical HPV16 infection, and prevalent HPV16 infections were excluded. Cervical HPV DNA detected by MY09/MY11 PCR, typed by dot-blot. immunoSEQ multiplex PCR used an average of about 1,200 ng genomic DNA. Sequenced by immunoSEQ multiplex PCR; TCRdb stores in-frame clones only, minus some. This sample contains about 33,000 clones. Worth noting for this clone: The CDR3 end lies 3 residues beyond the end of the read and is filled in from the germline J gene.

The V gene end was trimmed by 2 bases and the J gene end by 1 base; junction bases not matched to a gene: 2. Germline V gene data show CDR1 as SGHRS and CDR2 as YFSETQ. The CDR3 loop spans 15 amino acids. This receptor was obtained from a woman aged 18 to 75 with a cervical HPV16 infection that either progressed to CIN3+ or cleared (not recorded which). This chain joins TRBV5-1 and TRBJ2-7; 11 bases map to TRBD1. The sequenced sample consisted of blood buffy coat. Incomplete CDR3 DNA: TGCGCCAGCAGCTTAGGACAGGGGGCATCCTACGAG. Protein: CASSLGQGASYE. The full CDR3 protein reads CASSLGQGASYEQYF.